The rows below give T cell receptor beta chains drawn from one sample of a study of blood T cells in healthy people across ages. TCRdb passed the 5' RACE reads through MiXCR, listing each CDR3 protein once. The sample carries hundreds of thousands of distinct CDR3 sequences, 52% recorded once. Sample: blood. All receptors come from a man aged 60 to 69 in good health. The CDR3 runs from the conserved cysteine through the conserved F or W. Fields, in order: V gene, D gene, J gene, clone size, CDR3 DNA, CDR3 protein. The D gene is left open where the match is weak. Some rows mark clone size as missing; the rest say once, few, many or name a class of expanded clone.

V gene: TRBV5-6; D gene: TRBD1; J gene: TRBJ2-7; clone size: -; CDR3 DNA: TGTGCCAGCAGCTTAGATCAGGGGGCAGACGAGCAGTACTTC; CDR3 protein: CASSLDQGADEQYF
V gene: TRBV11-2; D gene: -; J gene: TRBJ2-7; clone size: many; CDR3 DNA: TGTGCCAGCAGCTTGGGCAGGGGCTACGAGCAGTACTTC; CDR3 protein: CASSLGRGYEQYF
V gene: TRBV7-2; D gene: TRBD2; J gene: TRBJ2-5; clone size: -; CDR3 DNA: TGTGCCAGCAGCTTGCGGACTAGCGGGGGGGGAGAGACCCAGTACTTC; CDR3 protein: CASSLRTSGGGETQYF
V gene: TRBV5-1; D gene: -; J gene: TRBJ2-5; clone size: -; CDR3 DNA: TGCGCCAGCAGCTTGGGGACAGCATACAATGAGCAGTACTTC; CDR3 protein: CASSLGTAYNEQYF
V gene: TRBV5-6; D gene: -; J gene: TRBJ2-5; clone size: -; CDR3 DNA: TGTGCCAGCAGCTTGCGTCTCCTGTACCAAGAGACCCAGTACTTC; CDR3 protein: CASSLRLLYQETQYF
V gene: TRBV28; D gene: -; J gene: TRBJ2-1; clone size: -; CDR3 DNA: TGTGCCAGTTCCGGGACAGCCATTATCGGGAGTTGGAATGAGCAGTTCTTC; CDR3 protein: CASSGTAIIGSWNEQFF
V gene: TRBV7-8; D gene: -; J gene: TRBJ2-1; clone size: few; CDR3 DNA: TGTGCCAGCAGCTTAGGCGGGGCGGGAATGAATGAGCAGTTCTTC; CDR3 protein: CASSLGGAGMNEQFF
V gene: TRBV28; D gene: -; J gene: TRBJ2-1; clone size: many; CDR3 DNA: TGTGCCAGCAGTTTACTGGCGGGAAACAATGAGCAGTTCTTC; CDR3 protein: CASSLLAGNNEQFF
V gene: TRBV6-6; D gene: TRBD1; J gene: TRBJ1-2; clone size: -; CDR3 DNA: TGTGCCAGCAGTAACAACCCAGGGGGGAAGGGCTACACCTTC; CDR3 protein: CASSNNPGGKGYTF
V gene: TRBV27; D gene: -; J gene: TRBJ2-3; clone size: few; CDR3 DNA: TGTGCCAGTTCCAGATTTGATACGCAGTATTTT; CDR3 protein: CASSRFDTQYF
V gene: TRBV28; D gene: -; J gene: TRBJ2-3; clone size: few; CDR3 DNA: TGTGCCAGCAGGGAGGGACACACCACAGATACGCAGTATTTT; CDR3 protein: CASREGHTTDTQYF
V gene: TRBV7-9; D gene: -; J gene: TRBJ1-2; clone size: once; CDR3 DNA: TGTGCCAGCAGCTTTCGGGTCACCACGGGCGACTATGGCTACACCTTC; CDR3 protein: CASSFRVTTGDYGYTF
V gene: TRBV12-3/TRBV12-4; D gene: TRBD2; J gene: TRBJ2-1; clone size: -; CDR3 DNA: TGTGCCATCAGTTTTGGGAGCGGGGGGCCGTCCTACAATGAGCAGTTCTTC; CDR3 protein: CAISFGSGGPSYNEQFF
V gene: TRBV12-3/TRBV12-4; D gene: -; J gene: TRBJ2-7; clone size: -; CDR3 DNA: TGTGCCAGCGGCTTACAGGGGAGGTTACCCTACGAGCAGTACTTC; CDR3 protein: CASGLQGRLPYEQYF
V gene: TRBV5-1; D gene: -; J gene: TRBJ2-7; clone size: many; CDR3 DNA: TGCGCCAGCAGCACGACGGGACTGGGATACGAGCAGTACTTC; CDR3 protein: CASSTTGLGYEQYF
V gene: TRBV3-1; D gene: -; J gene: TRBJ2-1; clone size: -; CDR3 DNA: TGTGCCAGCAGCCTTCAGCGAGGTTCTCGGCATGAGCAGTTCTTC; CDR3 protein: CASSLQRGSRHEQFF
V gene: TRBV29-1; D gene: TRBD2; J gene: TRBJ2-3; clone size: few; CDR3 DNA: TGCAGCGTGAAAGCGGGGACTAGTGGCACAGATACGCAGTATTTT; CDR3 protein: CSVKAGTSGTDTQYF
V gene: TRBV20-1; D gene: TRBD1; J gene: TRBJ2-4; clone size: -; CDR3 DNA: TGCAGTGCCGGGGAACAGGGGAACATTCAGTACTTC; CDR3 protein: CSAGEQGNIQYF
V gene: TRBV5-5; D gene: -; J gene: TRBJ1-4; clone size: -; CDR3 DNA: TGTGCCAGCAGCTTTCCTAGCCCAGGGACTAATGAAAAACTGTTTTTT; CDR3 protein: CASSFPSPGTNEKLFF
V gene: TRBV6-6; D gene: -; J gene: TRBJ2-1; clone size: -; CDR3 DNA: TGTGCCAGCAGTTACTCGACCATTGACGATAACGAGCAGTTCTTC; CDR3 protein: CASSYSTIDDNEQFF
V gene: TRBV7-8; D gene: TRBD1; J gene: TRBJ1-6; clone size: -; CDR3 DNA: TGTGCCAGCAGCTTACCAACAGGGGGCTTGTCACCCCTCCACTTT; CDR3 protein: CASSLPTGGLSPLHF
V gene: TRBV29-1; D gene: -; J gene: TRBJ2-3; clone size: once; CDR3 DNA: TGCAGCGTTGGCCTCAATTTAGGGGGAAGCACAGATACGCAGTATTTT; CDR3 protein: CSVGLNLGGSTDTQYF
V gene: TRBV29-1; D gene: TRBD1; J gene: TRBJ1-1; clone size: -; CDR3 DNA: TGCAGCGGAACAGGGGGCACTGAAGCTTTCTTT; CDR3 protein: CSGTGGTEAFF
V gene: TRBV24-1; D gene: TRBD2; J gene: TRBJ2-5; clone size: -; CDR3 DNA: TGTGCCACCAGTGACCGACTAGCGGCCCAAGAGACCCAGTACTTC; CDR3 protein: CATSDRLAAQETQYF
V gene: TRBV10-1; D gene: TRBD2; J gene: TRBJ2-7; clone size: once; CDR3 DNA: TGCGCCAGCGATCGTTGTACTAGCGGGGGCTACAATGAGCAGTACTTC; CDR3 protein: CASDRCTSGGYNEQYF
V gene: TRBV20-1; D gene: TRBD1; J gene: TRBJ1-1; clone size: -; CDR3 DNA: TGCAGTGCAACGGGACAGAGAGACACTGAAGCTTTCTTT; CDR3 protein: CSATGQRDTEAFF
V gene: TRBV20-1; D gene: TRBD1; J gene: TRBJ2-1; clone size: -; CDR3 DNA: TGCAGTGGAACACAGGGGGCGGGTGAGCAGTTCTTC; CDR3 protein: CSGTQGAGEQFF
V gene: TRBV12-3/TRBV12-4; D gene: -; J gene: TRBJ1-1; clone size: -; CDR3 DNA: TGTGCCAGCCCATATCGGTCGGGTTGGACTGAAGCTTTCTTT; CDR3 protein: CASPYRSGWTEAFF
V gene: TRBV7-2; D gene: -; J gene: TRBJ2-7; clone size: -; CDR3 DNA: TGTGCCCGCAGACCACATCCGGGGACCCCCTACGAGCAGTACTTC; CDR3 protein: CARRPHPGTPYEQYF
V gene: TRBV20-1; D gene: -; J gene: TRBJ2-7; clone size: -; CDR3 DNA: TGCAGTTTTAAAGGGGGGACTCGGACGGTAATGAACGAGCAGTACTTC; CDR3 protein: CSFKGGTRTVMNEQYF
V gene: TRBV4-2; D gene: -; J gene: TRBJ1-2; clone size: many; CDR3 DNA: TGTGCCAGCAGCCAAGATGGGGCGGGGGCAGCAGGCTACACCTTC; CDR3 protein: CASSQDGAGAAGYTF
V gene: TRBV28; D gene: TRBD2; J gene: TRBJ2-5; clone size: few; CDR3 DNA: TGTGCCAGCAGTACCTTAGCGGGGTGGGGGGAGACCCAGTACTTC; CDR3 protein: CASSTLAGWGETQYF
V gene: TRBV29-1; D gene: -; J gene: TRBJ2-5; clone size: -; CDR3 DNA: TGCAGCGTTTTCGGGGACCCAGGGCAGACCCAGTACTTC; CDR3 protein: CSVFGDPGQTQYF
V gene: TRBV18; D gene: -; J gene: TRBJ1-1; clone size: -; CDR3 DNA: TGTGCCAGCTCAATGGGGGCTGAAGCTTTCTTT; CDR3 protein: CASSMGAEAFF